The 4 T cell receptor beta chains below all came from one sample that was sequenced in a study of blood T cell repertoires in COVID-19. Sequenced by immunoSEQ multiplex PCR; TCRdb stores in-frame clones only, minus some. The sample lists 110,000 to 150,000 clones, 75% to 90% occurring once. What was sequenced was peripheral blood. The receptors were sampled from a woman aged 55-69 years with active COVID-19.

The V call is TRBV4-1, the J call TRBJ2-2, with 9 bases identical to TRBD2. This CDR3 has 16 amino acids. In germline, CDR1 is MGHRA, CDR2 YSYEKL. Trimming took 2 bases from V and 3 from J; bases not matched to a gene: 4. The CDR3 DNA sequence: TGCGCCAGCAGCCAACAGGGACTAGCTTACACCGGGGAGCTGTTTTTT. Its translation: CASSQQGLAYTGELFF.

CDR3 amino acids: CASSRLPNTGELFF. The CDR3, as DNA: TGTGCCAGCTCGAGGCTACCGAACACCGGGGAGCTGTTTTTT. The rearrangement links TRBV6-4 to TRBJ2-2; D gene ambiguous. This CDR3 region has 14 residues. The germline CDR1 and CDR2 sequences are MRHNA and SNTAGT. Trimming stripped 8 bases from V and 0 bases from J, with 10 bases between.

The chain uses TRBV18 and TRBJ2-5, with 9 bases aligning to TRBD2. Germline V lookup: CDR1 KGHSH, CDR2 LQKENI. This CDR3 has 16 residues. Germline trimming cut 3 bases from V and 1 base from J; bases unmatched to any gene: 6. CDR3 region: CASSPLAGLSQETQYF. CDR3 coding DNA: TGTGCCAGCTCACCTCTAGCGGGACTAAGCCAAGAGACCCAGTACTTC.

The chain joins TRBV18 to TRBJ2-4; 10 bases fit TRBD1. V gave up 2 bases and J gave up 7 bases; unmatched junction bases: 5. CDR3 length equals 15 residues. Germline V CDR1 and CDR2: KGHSH, LQKENI. In DNA, the CDR3 is TGTGCCAGCTCACCATCCCGGACAGGGGGGAACATTCAGTACTTC. Its translation: CASSPSRTGGNIQYF.